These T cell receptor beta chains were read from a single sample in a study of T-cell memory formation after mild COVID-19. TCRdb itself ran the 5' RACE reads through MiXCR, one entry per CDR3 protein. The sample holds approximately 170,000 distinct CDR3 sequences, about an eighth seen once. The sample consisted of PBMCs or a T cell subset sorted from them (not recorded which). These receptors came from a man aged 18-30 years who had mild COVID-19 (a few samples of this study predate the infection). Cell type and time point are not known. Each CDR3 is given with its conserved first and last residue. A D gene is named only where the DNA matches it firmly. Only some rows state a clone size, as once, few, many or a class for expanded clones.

cdr3_nt: TGCGCCAGCAAGGTGGCAGATTCGAACACCGGGGAGCTGTTTTTT; cdr3_aa: CASKVADSNTGELFF; clone_size: .; v_call: TRBV5-1; j_call: TRBJ2-2; d_call: .
cdr3_nt: TGCGCCAGCAGCCCGGGGACATGGAGCTACGAGCAGTACTTC; cdr3_aa: CASSPGTWSYEQYF; clone_size: .; v_call: TRBV5-1; j_call: TRBJ2-7; d_call: .
cdr3_nt: TGCAGTGCTAGGGGAGGAACGGGCGGGGAATACAATGAGCAGTTCTTC; cdr3_aa: CSARGGTGGEYNEQFF; clone_size: few; v_call: TRBV20-1; j_call: TRBJ2-1; d_call: .
cdr3_nt: TGTGCCAGCAGCCCCGAAGGGTCCCTCTCCTACGAGCAGTACTTC; cdr3_aa: CASSPEGSLSYEQYF; clone_size: once; v_call: TRBV5-4; j_call: TRBJ2-7; d_call: .
cdr3_nt: TGTGCCAGCAGTCCCCACGGGGGGCGTATCGACGAGCAGTACTTC; cdr3_aa: CASSPHGGRIDEQYF; clone_size: few; v_call: TRBV27; j_call: TRBJ2-7; d_call: .
cdr3_nt: TGTGCCAGCAGTGGACTAGCGGGGTTCACAGATACGCAGTATTTT; cdr3_aa: CASSGLAGFTDTQYF; clone_size: .; v_call: TRBV14; j_call: TRBJ2-3; d_call: TRBD2
cdr3_nt: TGTGCCAGCAGTTTAGCGGGGGCGGGCTACACCTTC; cdr3_aa: CASSLAGAGYTF; clone_size: few; v_call: TRBV28; j_call: TRBJ1-2; d_call: .
cdr3_nt: TGTGCCAGCAGCTTCAGGGATCTTCAGCCCCAGCATTTT; cdr3_aa: CASSFRDLQPQHF; clone_size: .; v_call: TRBV7-2; j_call: TRBJ1-5; d_call: .
cdr3_nt: TGTGCCAGCAGCTTTCTAGCGGGGGGCACAGATACGCAGTATTTT; cdr3_aa: CASSFLAGGTDTQYF; clone_size: many; v_call: TRBV11-2; j_call: TRBJ2-3; d_call: TRBD2
cdr3_nt: TGTGCCAGTAAAGGGACAGGCCTTTACAATGAGCAGTTCTTC; cdr3_aa: CASKGTGLYNEQFF; clone_size: .; v_call: TRBV12-3/TRBV12-4; j_call: TRBJ2-1; d_call: TRBD1
cdr3_nt: TGCAGCGGGGACGGGCCAACGGTGGGCGAGACCCAGTACTTC; cdr3_aa: CSGDGPTVGETQYF; clone_size: .; v_call: TRBV29-1; j_call: TRBJ2-5; d_call: .
cdr3_nt: TGTGCCAGCAGGCGAGGGGGGGGCCCGGGTCAGCCCCAGCATTTT; cdr3_aa: CASRRGGGPGQPQHF; clone_size: few; v_call: TRBV12-3/TRBV12-4; j_call: TRBJ1-5; d_call: .
cdr3_nt: TGTGCCAGCAGCCCTTGGAGGGACAGGGCAAAACTGTTTTTT; cdr3_aa: CASSPWRDRAKLFF; clone_size: few; v_call: TRBV12-3/TRBV12-4; j_call: TRBJ1-4; d_call: TRBD1
cdr3_nt: TGCGCCAGCAGCCCGGGGTCCAGGGGTAATTCACCCCTCCACTTT; cdr3_aa: CASSPGSRGNSPLHF; clone_size: .; v_call: TRBV5-1; j_call: TRBJ1-6; d_call: .
cdr3_nt: TGTGCCAGCAGCTTAGAGGGGGGGGTTAGCCCGAATATCTTC; cdr3_aa: CASSLEGGVSPNIF; clone_size: few; v_call: TRBV7-6; j_call: TRBJ2-1; d_call: .
cdr3_nt: TGTGCCAGTAGTATTGGGCAGGGGGCTGGGGAGACCCAGTACTTC; cdr3_aa: CASSIGQGAGETQYF; clone_size: few; v_call: TRBV19; j_call: TRBJ2-5; d_call: TRBD1
cdr3_nt: TGTGCCAGCAGTTTCGGGACAGCCTACGAGCAGTACTTC; cdr3_aa: CASSFGTAYEQYF; clone_size: .; v_call: TRBV12-3/TRBV12-4; j_call: TRBJ2-7; d_call: TRBD1
cdr3_nt: TGTGCCATCAGTGTAACCGGCGTCGATAGGTACGAGCAGTACTTC; cdr3_aa: CAISVTGVDRYEQYF; clone_size: few; v_call: TRBV10-3; j_call: TRBJ2-7; d_call: .
cdr3_nt: TGTGCCAGCAGCTTGGGAGGAACGAACACTGAAGCTTTCTTT; cdr3_aa: CASSLGGTNTEAFF; clone_size: few; v_call: TRBV13; j_call: TRBJ1-1; d_call: .
cdr3_nt: TGTGCCATCTCAAGGACTTCGAAAAACGAGCAGTACTTC; cdr3_aa: CAISRTSKNEQYF; clone_size: many; v_call: TRBV12-3/TRBV12-4; j_call: TRBJ2-7; d_call: .
cdr3_nt: TGTGCCAGCAGCCCAGCGGTCGGCTGGAACACTGAAGCTTTCTTT; cdr3_aa: CASSPAVGWNTEAFF; clone_size: .; v_call: TRBV11-2; j_call: TRBJ1-1; d_call: .
cdr3_nt: TGTGCCAGCAGCCCGTCGAGGGTAGCGGGGGCGTGGGAGACCCAGTACTTC; cdr3_aa: CASSPSRVAGAWETQYF; clone_size: few; v_call: TRBV7-6; j_call: TRBJ2-5; d_call: TRBD2
cdr3_nt: TGTGCCAGCAGCTTATACCTAGCGGGGGGAAACAATGAGCAGTTCTTC; cdr3_aa: CASSLYLAGGNNEQFF; clone_size: .; v_call: TRBV7-3; j_call: TRBJ2-1; d_call: TRBD2
cdr3_nt: TGTGCCAGCAGCCGCTCGGCCGGGACCTATGGCTACACCTTC; cdr3_aa: CASSRSAGTYGYTF; clone_size: .; v_call: TRBV5-4; j_call: TRBJ1-2; d_call: .
cdr3_nt: TGTGCCAGCAGCTTACAGAGCGGGGGAGATGAGCAGTTCTTC; cdr3_aa: CASSLQSGGDEQFF; clone_size: .; v_call: TRBV7-3; j_call: TRBJ2-1; d_call: TRBD2